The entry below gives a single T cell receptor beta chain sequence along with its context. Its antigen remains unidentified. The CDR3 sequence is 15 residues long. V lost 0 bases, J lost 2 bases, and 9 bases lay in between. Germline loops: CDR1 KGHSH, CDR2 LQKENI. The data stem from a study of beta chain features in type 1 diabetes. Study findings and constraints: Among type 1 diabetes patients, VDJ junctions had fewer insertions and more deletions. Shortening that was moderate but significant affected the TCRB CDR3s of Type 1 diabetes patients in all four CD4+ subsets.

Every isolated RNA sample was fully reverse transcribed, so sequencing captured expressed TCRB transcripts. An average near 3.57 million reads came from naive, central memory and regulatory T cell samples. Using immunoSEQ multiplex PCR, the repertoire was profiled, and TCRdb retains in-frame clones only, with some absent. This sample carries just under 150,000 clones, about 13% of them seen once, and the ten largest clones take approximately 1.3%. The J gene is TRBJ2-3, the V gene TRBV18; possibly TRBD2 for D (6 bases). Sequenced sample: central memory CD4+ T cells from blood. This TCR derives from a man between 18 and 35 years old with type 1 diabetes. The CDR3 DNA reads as TGTGCCAGCTCACCACCCCGCGGGGTCACAGATACGCAGTATTTT. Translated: CASSPPRGVTDTQYF. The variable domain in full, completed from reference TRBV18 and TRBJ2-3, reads NAGVMQNPRHLVRRRGQEARLRCSPMKGHSHVYWYRQLPEEGLKFMVYLQKENIIDESGMPKERFSAEFPKEGPSILRIQQVVRGDSAAYFCASSPPRGVTDTQYFGPGTRLTVL.